This TCR beta chain was retrieved from a study of T cell responses to AZD1222 COVID-19 vaccine. Study results and caveats: Donors, mostly white British, included more females; clonal diversity was possibly underestimated. With two AZD1222 doses given, Spike-specific TCR breadth and depth both rose.

The germline V and J ends were trimmed by 7 bases and 1 base, with 11 bases remaining between them. The CDR3 consists of 14 residues. Germline CDR1 is MNHEY and CDR2 is SVGAGI. Produced via immunoSEQ multiplex PCR; TCRdb's table is partial and in-frame only. The repertoire includes 100,000 to 150,000 clones, about nine tenths of them detected once, and 6.5% to 8.5% sits in the top ten. A few counts support this clone. The antigen is unknown. At the DNA level, this CDR3 is encoded by other sequences in the same sample as well. The TCR sequence derives from an adult in good health. The material was peripheral blood, obtained on day 0 of AZD1222 vaccination. The V call is TRBV6-5, the J call TRBJ1-5; D not resolved. The CDR3 sequence: CASTPPGSNQPQHF. The CDR3 bases are TGTGCCAGCACACCCCCAGGAAGCAATCAGCCCCAGCATTTT.